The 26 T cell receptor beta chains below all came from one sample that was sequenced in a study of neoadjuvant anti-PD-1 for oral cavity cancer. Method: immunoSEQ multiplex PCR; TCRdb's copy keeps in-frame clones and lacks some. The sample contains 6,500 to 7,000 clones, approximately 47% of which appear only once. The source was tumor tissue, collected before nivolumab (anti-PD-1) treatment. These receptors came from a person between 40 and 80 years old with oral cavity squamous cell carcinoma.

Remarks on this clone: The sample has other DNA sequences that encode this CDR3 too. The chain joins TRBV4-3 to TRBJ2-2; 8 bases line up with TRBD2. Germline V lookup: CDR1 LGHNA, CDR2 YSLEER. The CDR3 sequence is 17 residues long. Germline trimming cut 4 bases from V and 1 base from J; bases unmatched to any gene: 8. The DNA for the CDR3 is TGCGCCAGCAGCCTCTCTCACCGGGGGGGGAACACCGGGGAGCTGTTTTTT. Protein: CASSLSHRGGNTGELFF.

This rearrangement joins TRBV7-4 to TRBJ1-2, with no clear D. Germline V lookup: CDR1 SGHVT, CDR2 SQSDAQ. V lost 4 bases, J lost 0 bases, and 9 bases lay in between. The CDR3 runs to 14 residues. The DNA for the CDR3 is TGTGCCAGCAGCTCAAGACAAGCTAACTATGGCTACACCTTC. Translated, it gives CASSSRQANYGYTF.

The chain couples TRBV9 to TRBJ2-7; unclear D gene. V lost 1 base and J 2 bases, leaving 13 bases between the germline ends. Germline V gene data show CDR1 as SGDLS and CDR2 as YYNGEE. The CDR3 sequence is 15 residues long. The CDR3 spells CASSVNERATYEQYF. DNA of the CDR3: TGTGCCAGCAGCGTAAACGAACGGGCTACCTACGAGCAGTACTTC.

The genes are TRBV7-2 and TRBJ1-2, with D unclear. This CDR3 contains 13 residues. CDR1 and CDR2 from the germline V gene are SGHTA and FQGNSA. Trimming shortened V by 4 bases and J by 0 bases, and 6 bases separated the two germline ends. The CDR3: CASSSRANYGYTF. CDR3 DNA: TGTGCCAGCAGCTCCAGAGCTAACTATGGCTACACCTTC.

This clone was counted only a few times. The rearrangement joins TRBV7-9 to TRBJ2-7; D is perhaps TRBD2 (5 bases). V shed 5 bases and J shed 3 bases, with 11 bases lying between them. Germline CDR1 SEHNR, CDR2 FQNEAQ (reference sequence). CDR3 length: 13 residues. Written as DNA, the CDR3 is TGTGCCAGCAGCGTGGACTTGCACTACGAGCAGTACTTC. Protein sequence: CASSVDLHYEQYF.

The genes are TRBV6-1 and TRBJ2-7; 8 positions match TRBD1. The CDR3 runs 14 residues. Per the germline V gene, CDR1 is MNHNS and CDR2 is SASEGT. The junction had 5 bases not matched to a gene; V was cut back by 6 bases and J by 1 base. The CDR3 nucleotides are TGTGCCAGCAGGCCAGGGGGCAGATCCTACGAGCAGTACTTC. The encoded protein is CASRPGGRSYEQYF.

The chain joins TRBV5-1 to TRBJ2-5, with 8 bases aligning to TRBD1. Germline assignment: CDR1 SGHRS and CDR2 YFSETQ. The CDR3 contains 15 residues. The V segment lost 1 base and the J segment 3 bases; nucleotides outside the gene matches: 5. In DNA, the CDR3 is TGCGCCAGCAGCTTGACAGGGGGACCTAAAGAGACCCAGTACTTC. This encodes CASSLTGGPKETQYF.

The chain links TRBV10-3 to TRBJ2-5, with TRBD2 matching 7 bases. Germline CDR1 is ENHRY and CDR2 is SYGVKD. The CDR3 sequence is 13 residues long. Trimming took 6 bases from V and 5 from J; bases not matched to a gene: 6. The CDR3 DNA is TGTGCCATCAGGGATGGACTAGGCGAGACCCAGTACTTC. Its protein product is CAIRDGLGETQYF.

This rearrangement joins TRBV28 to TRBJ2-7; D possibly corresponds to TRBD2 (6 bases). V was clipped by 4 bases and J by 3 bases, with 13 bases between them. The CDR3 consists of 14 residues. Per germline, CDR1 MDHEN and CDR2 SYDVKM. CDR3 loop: CASSSAQGLYEQYF. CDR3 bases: TGTGCCAGCAGTTCAGCCCAGGGACTCTACGAGCAGTACTTC.

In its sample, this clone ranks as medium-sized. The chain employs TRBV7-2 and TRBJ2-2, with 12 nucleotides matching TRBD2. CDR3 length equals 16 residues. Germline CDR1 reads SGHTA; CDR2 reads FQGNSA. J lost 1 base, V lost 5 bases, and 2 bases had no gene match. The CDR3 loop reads CASSELAGGNTGELFF. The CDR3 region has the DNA TGTGCCAGCAGCGAACTAGCGGGGGGGAACACCGGGGAGCTGTTTTTT.

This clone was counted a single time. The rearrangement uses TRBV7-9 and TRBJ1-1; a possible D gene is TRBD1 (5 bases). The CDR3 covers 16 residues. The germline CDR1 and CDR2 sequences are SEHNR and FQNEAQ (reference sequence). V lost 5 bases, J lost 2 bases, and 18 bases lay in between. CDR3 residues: CASSQRVGGTNTEAFF. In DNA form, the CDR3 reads TGTGCCAGCAGCCAAAGGGTGGGAGGGACCAACACTGAAGCTTTCTTT. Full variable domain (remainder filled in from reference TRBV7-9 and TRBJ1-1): DTGVSQNPRHKITKRGQNVTFRCDPISEHNRLYWYRQTLGQGPEFLTYFQNEAQLEKSRLLSDRFSAERPKGSFSTLEIQRTEQGDSAMYLCASSQRVGGTNTEAFFGQGTRLTVV.

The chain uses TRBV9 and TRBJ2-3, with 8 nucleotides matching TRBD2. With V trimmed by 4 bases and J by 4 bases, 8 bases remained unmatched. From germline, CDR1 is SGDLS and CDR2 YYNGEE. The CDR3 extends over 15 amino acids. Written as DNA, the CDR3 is TGTGCCAGCAGCCCCCGGACTAGCTTAGCAGATACGCAGTATTTT. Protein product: CASSPRTSLADTQYF.

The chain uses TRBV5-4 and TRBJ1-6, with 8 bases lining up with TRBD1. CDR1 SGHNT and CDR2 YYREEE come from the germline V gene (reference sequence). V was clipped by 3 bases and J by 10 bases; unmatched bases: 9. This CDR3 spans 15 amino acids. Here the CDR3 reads CASSYQGQGESPLHF. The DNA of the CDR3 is TGTGCCAGCAGCTACCAAGGACAGGGCGAGTCACCCCTCCACTTT. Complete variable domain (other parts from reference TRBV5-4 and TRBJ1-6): ETGVTQSPTHLIKTRGQQVTLRCSSQSGHNTVSWYQQALGQGPQFIFQYYREEENGRGNFPPRFSGLQFPNYSSELNVNALELDDSALYLCASSYQGQGESPLHFGNGTRLTVT.

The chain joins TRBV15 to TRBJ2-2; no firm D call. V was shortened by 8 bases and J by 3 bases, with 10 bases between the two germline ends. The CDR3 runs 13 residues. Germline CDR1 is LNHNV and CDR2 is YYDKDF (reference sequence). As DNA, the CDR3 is TGTGCCACCTCTTCGGACGACACCGGGGAGCTGTTTTTT. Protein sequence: CATSSDDTGELFF.

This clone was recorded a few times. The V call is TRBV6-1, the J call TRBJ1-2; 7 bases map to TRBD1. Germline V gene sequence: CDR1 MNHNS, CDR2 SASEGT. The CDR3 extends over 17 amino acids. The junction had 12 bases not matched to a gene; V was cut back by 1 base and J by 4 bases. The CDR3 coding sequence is TGTGCCAGCAGTGAAGATATTCCGGGACAGCGACCCTATGGCTACACCTTC. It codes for CASSEDIPGQRPYGYTF.

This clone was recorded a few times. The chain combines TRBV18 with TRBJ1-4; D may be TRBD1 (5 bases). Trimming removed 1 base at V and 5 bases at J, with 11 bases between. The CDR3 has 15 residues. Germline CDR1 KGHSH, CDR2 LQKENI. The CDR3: CASSPLGQGNEKLFF. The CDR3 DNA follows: TGTGCCAGCTCACCACTGGGGCAGGGAAATGAAAAACTGTTTTTT.

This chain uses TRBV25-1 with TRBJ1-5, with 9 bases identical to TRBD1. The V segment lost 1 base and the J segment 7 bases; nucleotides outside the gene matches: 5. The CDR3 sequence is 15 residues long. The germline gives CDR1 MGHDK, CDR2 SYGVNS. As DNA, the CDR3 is TGTGCCAGCAGTGAATCCGGGACAGGGACACAGCCCCAGCATTTT. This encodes CASSESGTGTQPQHF.

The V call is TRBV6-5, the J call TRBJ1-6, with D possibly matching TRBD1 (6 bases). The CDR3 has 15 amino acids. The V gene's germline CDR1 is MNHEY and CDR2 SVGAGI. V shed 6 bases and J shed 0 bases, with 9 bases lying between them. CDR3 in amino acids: CASRGHRSYNSPLHF. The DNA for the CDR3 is TGTGCCAGCAGGGGACATCGCTCCTATAATTCACCCCTCCACTTT.

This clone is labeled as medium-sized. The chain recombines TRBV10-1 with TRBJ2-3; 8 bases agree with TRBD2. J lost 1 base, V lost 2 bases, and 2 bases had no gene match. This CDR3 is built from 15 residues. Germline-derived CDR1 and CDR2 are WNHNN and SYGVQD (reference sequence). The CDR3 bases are TGCGCCAGCAGTGAGCGGGGGGGCGGCACAGATACGCAGTATTTT. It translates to CASSERGGGTDTQYF.

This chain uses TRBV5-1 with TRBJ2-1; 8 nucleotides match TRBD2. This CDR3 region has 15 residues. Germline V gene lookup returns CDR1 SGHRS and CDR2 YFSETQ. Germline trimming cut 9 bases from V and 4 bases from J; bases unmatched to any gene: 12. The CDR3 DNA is TGCGCCACCAACGACGGCGGGGGGCTTTACAATGAGCAGTTCTTC. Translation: CATNDGGGLYNEQFF.

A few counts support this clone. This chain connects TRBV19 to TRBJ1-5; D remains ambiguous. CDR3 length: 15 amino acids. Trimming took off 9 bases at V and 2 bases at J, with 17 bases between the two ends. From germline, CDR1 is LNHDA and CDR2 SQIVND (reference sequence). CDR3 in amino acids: CASHRRGKGNQPQHF. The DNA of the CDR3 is TGTGCCAGCCATAGGCGGGGAAAGGGCAATCAGCCCCAGCATTTT.

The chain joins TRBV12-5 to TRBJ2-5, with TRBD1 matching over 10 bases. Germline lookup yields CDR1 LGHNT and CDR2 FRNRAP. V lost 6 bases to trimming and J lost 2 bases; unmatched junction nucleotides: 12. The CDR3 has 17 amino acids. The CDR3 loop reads CASGAGQGNIPQETQYF. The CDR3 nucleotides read TGTGCTAGTGGCGCGGGACAGGGGAACATCCCGCAAGAGACCCAGTACTTC.

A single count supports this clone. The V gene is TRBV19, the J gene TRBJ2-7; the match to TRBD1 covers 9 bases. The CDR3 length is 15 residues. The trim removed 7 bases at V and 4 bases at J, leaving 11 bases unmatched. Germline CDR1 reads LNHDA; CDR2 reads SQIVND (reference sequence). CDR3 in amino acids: CASTYGTGSKYEQYF. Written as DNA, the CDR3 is TGTGCCAGTACGTACGGGACAGGGTCGAAGTACGAGCAGTACTTC.

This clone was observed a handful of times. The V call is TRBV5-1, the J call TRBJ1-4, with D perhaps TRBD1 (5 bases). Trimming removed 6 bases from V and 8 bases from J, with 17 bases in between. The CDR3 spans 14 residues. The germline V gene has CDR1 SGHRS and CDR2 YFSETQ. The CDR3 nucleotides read TGCGCCAGCATGAATCCGGGACCGCTCGAAAAACTGTTTTTT. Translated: CASMNPGPLEKLFF.

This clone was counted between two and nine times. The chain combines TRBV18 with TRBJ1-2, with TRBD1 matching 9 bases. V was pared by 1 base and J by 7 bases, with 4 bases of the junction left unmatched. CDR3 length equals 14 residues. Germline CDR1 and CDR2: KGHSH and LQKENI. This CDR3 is CASSPQGTGFGYTF. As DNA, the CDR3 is TGTGCCAGCTCACCACAAGGGACAGGGTTTGGCTACACCTTC.

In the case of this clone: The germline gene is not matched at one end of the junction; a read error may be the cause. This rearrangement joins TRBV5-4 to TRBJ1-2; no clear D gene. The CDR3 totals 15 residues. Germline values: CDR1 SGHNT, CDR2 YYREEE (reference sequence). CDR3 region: CASSLSLGSGYGYTF. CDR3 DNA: TGCGCCAGCAGCCTCAGTTTGGGTTCCGGCTATGGCTACACCTTC.